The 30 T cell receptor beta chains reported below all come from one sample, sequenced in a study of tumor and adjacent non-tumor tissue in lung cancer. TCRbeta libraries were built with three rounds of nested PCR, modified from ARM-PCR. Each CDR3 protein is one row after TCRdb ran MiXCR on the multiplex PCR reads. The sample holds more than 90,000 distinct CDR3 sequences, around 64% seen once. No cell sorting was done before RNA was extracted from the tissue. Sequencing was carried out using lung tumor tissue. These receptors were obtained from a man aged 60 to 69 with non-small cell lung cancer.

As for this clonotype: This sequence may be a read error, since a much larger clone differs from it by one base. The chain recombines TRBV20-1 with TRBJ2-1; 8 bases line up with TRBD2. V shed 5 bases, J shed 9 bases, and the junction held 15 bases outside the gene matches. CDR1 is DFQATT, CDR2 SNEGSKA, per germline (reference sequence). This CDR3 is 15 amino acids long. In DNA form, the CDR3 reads TGCAGTGCTTCCTCAGGAGTTCTAGCGGGCATTGAGCAGTTCTTC. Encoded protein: CSASSGVLAGIEQFF.

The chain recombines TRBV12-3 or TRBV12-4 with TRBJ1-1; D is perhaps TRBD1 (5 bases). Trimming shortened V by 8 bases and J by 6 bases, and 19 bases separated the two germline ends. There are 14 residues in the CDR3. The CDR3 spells CASGRGEGVAEAFF. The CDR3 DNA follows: TGTGCCAGCGGAAGGGGAGAGGGAGTAGCTGAAGCTTTCTTT.

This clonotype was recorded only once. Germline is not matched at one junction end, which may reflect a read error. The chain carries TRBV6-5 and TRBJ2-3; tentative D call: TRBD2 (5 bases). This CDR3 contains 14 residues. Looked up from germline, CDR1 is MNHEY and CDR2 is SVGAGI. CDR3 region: CASCYASSTNTQYF. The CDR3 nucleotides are TGTGCCAGCTGTTACGCGTCTAGCACAAATACGCAGTATTTT.

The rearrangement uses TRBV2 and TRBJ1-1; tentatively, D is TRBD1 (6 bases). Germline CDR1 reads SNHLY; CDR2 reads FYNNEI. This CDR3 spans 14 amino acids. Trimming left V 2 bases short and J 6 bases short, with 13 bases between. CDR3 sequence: CASSEMRGTPEAFF. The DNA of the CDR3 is TGTGCCAGCAGTGAAATGAGGGGGACCCCTGAAGCTTTCTTT.

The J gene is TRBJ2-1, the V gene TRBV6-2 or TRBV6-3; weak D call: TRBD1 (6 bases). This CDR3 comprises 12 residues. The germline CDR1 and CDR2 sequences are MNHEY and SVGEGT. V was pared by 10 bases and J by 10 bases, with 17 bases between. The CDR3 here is CATWGLVGEQFF. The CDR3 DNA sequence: TGTGCCACCTGGGGGCTAGTTGGCGAGCAGTTCTTC.

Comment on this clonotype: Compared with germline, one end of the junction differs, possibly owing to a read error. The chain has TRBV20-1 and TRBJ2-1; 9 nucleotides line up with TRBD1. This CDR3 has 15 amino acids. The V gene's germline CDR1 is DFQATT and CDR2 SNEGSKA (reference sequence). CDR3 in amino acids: CGASTTGGKGNEQLF. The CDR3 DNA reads TGCGGTGCCAGCACGACAGGGGGTAAAGGCAATGAGCAGTTGTTC.

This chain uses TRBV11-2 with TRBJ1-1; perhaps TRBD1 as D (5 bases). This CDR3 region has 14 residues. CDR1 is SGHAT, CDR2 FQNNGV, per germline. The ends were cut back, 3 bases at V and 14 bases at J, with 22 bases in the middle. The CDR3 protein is CASSLDKMNTGAFF. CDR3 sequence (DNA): TGTGCCAGCAGCTTGGACAAGATGAACACTGGAGCCTTCTTT.

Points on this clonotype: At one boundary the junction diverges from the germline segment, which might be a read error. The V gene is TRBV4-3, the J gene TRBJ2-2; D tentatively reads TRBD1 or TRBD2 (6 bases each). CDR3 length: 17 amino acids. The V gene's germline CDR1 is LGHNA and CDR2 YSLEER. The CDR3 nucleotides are TGCGCTAGCAGCCAAGACCCTACCGGGACCGCGAGGGGGGAGCTGTTGTTT. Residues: CASSQDPTGTARGELLF.

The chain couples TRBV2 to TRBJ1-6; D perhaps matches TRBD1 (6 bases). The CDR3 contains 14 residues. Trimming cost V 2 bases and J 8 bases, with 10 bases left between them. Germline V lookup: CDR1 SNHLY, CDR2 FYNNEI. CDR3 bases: TGTGCCAGCAGTGAATATTCAGGGGATTCACCCCTCCACTTT. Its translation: CASSEYSGDSPLHF.

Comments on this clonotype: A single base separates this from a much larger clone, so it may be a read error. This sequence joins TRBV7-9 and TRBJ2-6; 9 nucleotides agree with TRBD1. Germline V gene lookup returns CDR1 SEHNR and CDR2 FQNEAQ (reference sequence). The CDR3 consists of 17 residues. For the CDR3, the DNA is TGTGCCAGCAGCCAATCGGGACAGGGAAGTGGGGTCAACGTCCTGACTTTC. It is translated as CASSQSGQGSGVNVLTF.

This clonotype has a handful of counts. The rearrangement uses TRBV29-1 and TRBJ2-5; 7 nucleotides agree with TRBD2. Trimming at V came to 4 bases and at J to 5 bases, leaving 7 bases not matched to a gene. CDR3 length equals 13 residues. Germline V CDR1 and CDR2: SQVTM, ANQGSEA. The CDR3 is CSVGGGRRETQYF. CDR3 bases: TGCAGCGTTGGGGGGGGAAGGAGGGAGACCCAGTACTTC. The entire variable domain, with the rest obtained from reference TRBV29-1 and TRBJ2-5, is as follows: SAVISQKPSRDICQRGTSLTIQCQVDSQVTMMFWYRQQPGQSLTLIATANQGSEATYESGFVIDKFPISRPNLTFSTLTVSNMSPEDSSIYLCSVGGGRRETQYFGPGTRLLVL.

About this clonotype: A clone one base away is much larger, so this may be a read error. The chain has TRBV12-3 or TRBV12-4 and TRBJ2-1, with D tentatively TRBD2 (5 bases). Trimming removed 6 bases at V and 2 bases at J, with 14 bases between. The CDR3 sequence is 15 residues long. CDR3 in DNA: TGTGCCAGCAGATCCGGGATGGGAGCCTACAATGAGCAGTTCTTC. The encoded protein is CASRSGMGAYNEQFF.

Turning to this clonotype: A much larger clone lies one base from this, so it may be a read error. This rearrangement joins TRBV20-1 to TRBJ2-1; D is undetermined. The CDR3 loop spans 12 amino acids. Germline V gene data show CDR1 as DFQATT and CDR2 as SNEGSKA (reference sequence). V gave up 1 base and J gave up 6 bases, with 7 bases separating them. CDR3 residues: CSARARSNEQFF. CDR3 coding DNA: TGCAGTGCTAGAGCGCGGAGCAATGAGCAGTTCTTC.

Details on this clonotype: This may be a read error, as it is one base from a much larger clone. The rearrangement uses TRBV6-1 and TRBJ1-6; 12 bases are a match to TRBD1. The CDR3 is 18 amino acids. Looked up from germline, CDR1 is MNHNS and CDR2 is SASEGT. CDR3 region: CASRRMGTGGYGNSHLHF. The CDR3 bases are TGTGCCAGCAGAAGAATGGGGACAGGGGGCTACGGAAATTCACACCTCCACTTT.

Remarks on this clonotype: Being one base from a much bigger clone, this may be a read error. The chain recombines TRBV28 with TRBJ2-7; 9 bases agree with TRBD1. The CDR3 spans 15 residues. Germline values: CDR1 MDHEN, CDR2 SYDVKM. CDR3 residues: CARSSAGQGTYEQYF. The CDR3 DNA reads TGTGCCAGGAGTTCCGCAGGACAGGGGACCTACGAGCAGTACTTC.

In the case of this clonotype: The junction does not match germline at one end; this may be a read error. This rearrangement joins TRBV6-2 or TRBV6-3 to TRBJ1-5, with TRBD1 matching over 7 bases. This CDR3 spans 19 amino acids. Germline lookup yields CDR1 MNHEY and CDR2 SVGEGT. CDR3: CASSHSKFRTGALNQPQHF. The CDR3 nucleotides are TGTGCCAGCAGTCACTCTAAATTCCGGACAGGTGCTCTCAATCAGCCCCAGCATTTT.

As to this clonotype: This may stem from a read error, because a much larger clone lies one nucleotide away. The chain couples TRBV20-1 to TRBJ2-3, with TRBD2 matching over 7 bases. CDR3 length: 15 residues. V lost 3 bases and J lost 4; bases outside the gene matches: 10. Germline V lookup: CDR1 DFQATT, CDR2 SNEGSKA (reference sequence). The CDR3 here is CSARRNLAVADTQYF. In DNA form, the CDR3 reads TGCAGTGCTAGGAGGAATCTAGCGGTAGCAGATACGCAGTATTTT.

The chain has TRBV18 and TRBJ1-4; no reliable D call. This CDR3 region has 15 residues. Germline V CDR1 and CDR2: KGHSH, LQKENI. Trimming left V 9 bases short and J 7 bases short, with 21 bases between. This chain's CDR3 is CASSKRTGSAEKLFF. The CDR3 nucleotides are TGTGCCAGTTCCAAGAGGACGGGTTCAGCTGAAAAACTGTTTTTT. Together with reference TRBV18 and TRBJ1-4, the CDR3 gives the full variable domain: NAGVMQNPRHLVRRRGQEARLRCSPMKGHSHVYWYRQLPEEGLKFMVYLQKENIIDESGMPKERFSAEFPKEGPSILRIQQVVRGDSAAYFCASSKRTGSAEKLFFGSGTQLSVL.

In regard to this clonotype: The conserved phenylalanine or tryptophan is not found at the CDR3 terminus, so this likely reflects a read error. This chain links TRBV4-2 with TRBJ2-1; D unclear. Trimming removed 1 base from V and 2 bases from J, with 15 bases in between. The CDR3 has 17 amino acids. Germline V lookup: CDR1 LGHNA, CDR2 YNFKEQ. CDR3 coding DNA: TGTGCCAGCAGCCAAGGTGGGAACCCCGGAACCTACAATGAGCAGTTCTTA. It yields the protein CASSQGGNPGTYNEQFL.

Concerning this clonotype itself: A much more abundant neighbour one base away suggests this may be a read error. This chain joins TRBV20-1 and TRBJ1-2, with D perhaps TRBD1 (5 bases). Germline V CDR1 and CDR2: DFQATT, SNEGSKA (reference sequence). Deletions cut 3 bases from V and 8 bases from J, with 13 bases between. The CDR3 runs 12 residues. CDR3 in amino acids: CSASVGAEGYTF. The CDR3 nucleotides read TGCAGTGCTAGTGTTGGGGCCGAGGGCTACACCTTC.

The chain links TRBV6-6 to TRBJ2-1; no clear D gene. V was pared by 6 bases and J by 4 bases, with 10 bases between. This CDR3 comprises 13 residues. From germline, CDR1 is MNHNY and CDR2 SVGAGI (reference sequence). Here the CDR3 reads CASSPVLYNEQFF. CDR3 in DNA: TGTGCCAGCAGCCCCGTTTTATACAATGAGCAGTTCTTC.

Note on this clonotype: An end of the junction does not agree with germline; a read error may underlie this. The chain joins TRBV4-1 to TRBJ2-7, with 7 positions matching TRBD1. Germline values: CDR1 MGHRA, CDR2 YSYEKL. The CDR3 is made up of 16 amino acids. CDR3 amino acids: CASSNGTGQTTYDQYF. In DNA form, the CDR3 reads TGCGCCAGCAGCAACGGTACGGGACAGACAACATACGACCAGTACTTC.

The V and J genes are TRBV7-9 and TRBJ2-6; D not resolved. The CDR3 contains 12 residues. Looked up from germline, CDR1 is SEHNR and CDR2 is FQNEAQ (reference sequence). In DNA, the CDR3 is TGTGGCAACACCACTGGGGCCAACGTCCTGACTTTC. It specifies CGNTTGANVLTF.

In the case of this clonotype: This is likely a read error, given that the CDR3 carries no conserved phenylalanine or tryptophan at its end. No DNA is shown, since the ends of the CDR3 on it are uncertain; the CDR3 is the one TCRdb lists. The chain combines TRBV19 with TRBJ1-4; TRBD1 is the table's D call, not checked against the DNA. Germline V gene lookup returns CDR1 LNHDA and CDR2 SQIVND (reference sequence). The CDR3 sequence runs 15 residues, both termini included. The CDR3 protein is CASNSVGQGNEKLFY.

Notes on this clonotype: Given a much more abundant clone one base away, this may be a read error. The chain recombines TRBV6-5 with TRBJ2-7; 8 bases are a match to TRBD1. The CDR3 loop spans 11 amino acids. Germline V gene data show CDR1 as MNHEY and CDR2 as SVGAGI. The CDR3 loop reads CTSGGRYEQYF. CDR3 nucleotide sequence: TGTACCTCAGGGGGCAGATACGAGCAGTACTTC.

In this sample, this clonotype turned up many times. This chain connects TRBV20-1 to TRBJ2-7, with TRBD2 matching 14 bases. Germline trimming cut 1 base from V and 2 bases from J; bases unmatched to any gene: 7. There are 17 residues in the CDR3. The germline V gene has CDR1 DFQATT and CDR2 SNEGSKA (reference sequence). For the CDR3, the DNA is TGCAGTGCTAGAGGCATTGGGACTAGCGGGGGTACCTACGAGCAGTACTTC. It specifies CSARGIGTSGGTYEQYF.

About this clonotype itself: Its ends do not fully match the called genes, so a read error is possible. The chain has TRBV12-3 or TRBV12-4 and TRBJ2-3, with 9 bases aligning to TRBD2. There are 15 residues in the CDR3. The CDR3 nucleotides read TGTACCAGCAGTTTCCCTAGCGGGGACACAGATACGCACTATTTT. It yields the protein CTSSFPSGDTDTHYF.

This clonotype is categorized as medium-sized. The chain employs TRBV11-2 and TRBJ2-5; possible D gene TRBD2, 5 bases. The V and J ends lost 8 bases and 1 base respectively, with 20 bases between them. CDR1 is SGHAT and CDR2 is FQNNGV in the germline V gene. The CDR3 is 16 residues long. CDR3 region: CASSPLRAAAQETQYF. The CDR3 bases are TGTGCCAGCTCACCCCTCCGAGCAGCGGCCCAAGAGACCCAGTACTTC. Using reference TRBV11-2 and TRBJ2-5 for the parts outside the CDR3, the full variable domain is EAGVAQSPRYKIIEKRQSVAFWCNPISGHATLYWYQQILGQGPKLLIQFQNNGVVDDSQLPKDRFSAERLKGVDSTLKIQPAKLEDSAVYLCASSPLRAAAQETQYFGPGTRLLVL.

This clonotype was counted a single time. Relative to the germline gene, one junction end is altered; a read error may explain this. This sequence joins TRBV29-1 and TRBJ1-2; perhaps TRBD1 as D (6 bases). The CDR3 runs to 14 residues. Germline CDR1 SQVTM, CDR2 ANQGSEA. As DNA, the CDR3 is TGCAGCGCTCTGGACGGGGGGCGAGCCTATGGCTACATCTTC. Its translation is CSALDGGRAYGYIF.

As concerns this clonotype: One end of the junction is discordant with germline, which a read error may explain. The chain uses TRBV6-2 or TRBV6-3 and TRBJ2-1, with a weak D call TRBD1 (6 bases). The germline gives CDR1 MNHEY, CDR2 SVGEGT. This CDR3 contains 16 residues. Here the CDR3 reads CASSTPIIVGDNKQFF. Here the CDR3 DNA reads TGTGCCAGCAGCACCCCGATAATAGTGGGGGACAATAAGCAGTTTTTC.